The 17 T cell receptor beta chains below were found in one sample sequenced in a study of cytomegalovirus exposure and HLA in healthy donors. 13 Jbeta primers and 60 Vbeta primers were used for the PCR. The data were produced by immunoSEQ multiplex PCR, yet TCRdb's version contains in-frame clones alone and is incomplete. Here the sample spans under 200,000 clones, roughly 79% being singletons. Sequencing was performed on PBMCs. These receptors were collected from a woman in her twenties or thirties in good health and CMV-seropositive.

The genes are TRBV7-9 and TRBJ2-4; a weak D match, TRBD2 (7 bases). There are 15 residues in the CDR3. V was shortened by 2 bases and J by 5 bases, with 13 bases between the two germline ends. Looked up from germline, CDR1 is SEHNR and CDR2 is FQNEAQ (reference sequence). In nucleotides, the CDR3 is TGTGCCAGCAGCTTACGAGAGGGGGGGCAAAACATTCAGTACTTC. Its protein is CASSLREGGQNIQYF.

This clone was counted a single time. The rearrangement links TRBV29-1 to TRBJ2-7; TRBD1 might be the D (6 bases). CDR1 SQVTM and CDR2 ANQGSEA come from the germline V gene. The V end was cut by 1 base, the J end by 3 bases, with 16 bases between. The CDR3 extends over 15 amino acids. DNA of the CDR3: TGCAGCGTTGAAGGACTCCAGGGGAACCTCTACGAGCAGTACTTC. Translating it yields CSVEGLQGNLYEQYF.

This rearrangement joins TRBV23-1 to TRBJ2-7; maybe TRBD1 (5 bases). TRBV23-1 is noted as an ORF with a role that remains uncertain. Trimming removed 0 bases from V and 3 bases from J, with 15 bases in between. There are 16 residues in the CDR3. CDR3 sequence reads: CASSQSCAGQVYEQYF. The DNA for the CDR3 is TGCGCCAGCAGTCAATCTTGTGCAGGGCAGGTCTACGAGCAGTACTTC.

CDR3 nucleotides: TGTGCCAGCAGCGTAGGGGGCCCTTCGGGCTACAATGAGCAGTTCTTC. Translated, it gives CASSVGGPSGYNEQFF. The chain carries TRBV9 and TRBJ2-1, with D perhaps TRBD1 (5 bases). Germline assignment: CDR1 SGDLS and CDR2 YYNGEE. The CDR3 extends over 16 amino acids. V lost 0 bases and J lost 3, with 13 bases in between.

The chain uses TRBV30 and TRBJ2-5; D is possibly TRBD2 (6 bases). The V end lost 5 bases, the J end lost 3 bases, and 13 bases lay between the germline ends. Germline V CDR1 and CDR2: GTSNPN, SVGIG (reference sequence). The CDR3 contains 13 residues. CDR3 region: CAWAGTGEETQYF. The CDR3 DNA follows: TGTGCCTGGGCCGGGACTGGAGAAGAGACCCAGTACTTC. The variable domain in full, with the rest retrieved from reference TRBV30 and TRBJ2-5, is SQTIHQWPATLVQPVGSPLSLECTVEGTSNPNLYWYRQAAGRGLQLLFYSVGIGQISSEVPQNLSASRPQDRQFILSSKKLLLSDSGFYLCAWAGTGEETQYFGPGTRLLVL.

V and J are TRBV30 and TRBJ1-2; D uncertain. The CDR3 spans 13 residues. Germline-derived CDR1 and CDR2 are GTSNPN and SVGIG (reference sequence). The V end lost 7 bases, the J end lost 4 bases, and 16 bases lay between the germline ends. CDR3 in DNA: TGTGCCTCCGTTGTGTACCGGTCCTATGGCTACACCTTC. It specifies CASVVYRSYGYTF.

Worth noting for this clone: Other nucleotide sequences from this sample produce the same CDR3. This chain connects TRBV7-9 to TRBJ2-5; D might be TRBD1 (6 bases). Germline CDR1 SEHNR, CDR2 FQNEAQ (reference sequence). V lost 4 bases to trimming and J lost 4 bases, with 10 bases between them. CDR3 length: 13 residues. CDR3 in amino acids: CASSSRGPETQYF. In nucleotides, the CDR3 is TGTGCCAGCAGCTCCAGGGGTCCAGAGACCCAGTACTTC.

V gene TRBV7-9 combines with J gene TRBJ2-2, with 7 bases fitting TRBD1. Trimming at V came to 8 bases and at J to 5 bases, leaving 8 bases not matched to a gene. Germline V gene data show CDR1 as SEHNR and CDR2 as FQNEAQ (reference sequence). This CDR3 contains 14 residues. CDR3 DNA sequence: TGTGCCAGCTCCTTGGGACAGCGAACCGGGGAGCTGTTTTTT. Its translation is CASSLGQRTGELFF.

The CDR3 DNA sequence: TGTGCCAGCAGCTCCGCAGCGACAACAGACAGTAAGCTGAACACTGAAGCTTTCTTT. Translated: CASSSAATTDSKLNTEAFF. The chain has TRBV7-9 and TRBJ1-1, with D possibly TRBD1 on 5 matching bases. CDR1 SEHNR and CDR2 FQNEAQ come from the germline V gene (reference sequence). This CDR3 contains 19 residues. Trimming took off 4 bases at V and 0 bases at J, with 24 bases between the two ends.

The chain is built from TRBV11-3 and TRBJ2-5; 8 bases are a match to TRBD2. The V segment lost 4 bases and the J segment 4 bases; nucleotides outside the gene matches: 5. Germline V gives CDR1 SGHNT, CDR2 YENEEA. This CDR3 region has 14 residues. The CDR3 is CASSSGGLRETQYF. The CDR3 nucleotides are TGTGCCAGCAGCTCGGGGGGGCTTCGAGAGACCCAGTACTTC.

The rearrangement links TRBV7-2 to TRBJ2-1, with D possibly TRBD1 on 5 matching bases. This CDR3 has 14 amino acids. CDR1 and CDR2 from the germline V gene are SGHTA and FQGNSA. Between the trimmed V and J ends, which lost 2 bases and 2 bases, there was a span of 7 bases. The CDR3 nucleotides read TGTGCCAGCAGCTTACAAGGGGCCTACAATGAGCAGTTCTTC. Its translation is CASSLQGAYNEQFF. Full variable domain (outside the CDR3, taken from reference TRBV7-2 and TRBJ2-1): GAGVSQSPSNKVTEKGKDVELRCDPISGHTALYWYRQSLGQGLEFLIYFQGNSAPDKSGLPSDRFSAERTGGSVSTLTIQRTQQEDSAVYLCASSLQGAYNEQFFGPGTRLTVL.

V is TRBV4-3 and J is TRBJ2-5; TRBD2 aligns across 10 bases. The CDR3 totals 18 residues. V was clipped by 0 bases and J by 4 bases; unmatched bases: 11. In germline, CDR1 is LGHNA, CDR2 YSLEER. CDR3 sequence reads: CASSQDWSSGRAIETQYF. CDR3 bases: TGCGCCAGCAGCCAAGATTGGTCGAGCGGGAGGGCCATAGAGACCCAGTACTTC.

The V call is TRBV6-6, the J call TRBJ1-5, with TRBD1 identical over 11 bases. V was pared by 6 bases and J by 6 bases, with 7 bases of the junction left unmatched. CDR3 length: 15 residues. Per the germline V gene, CDR1 is MNHNY and CDR2 is SVGAGI (reference sequence). CDR3 nucleotides: TGTGCCAGCAGAGATCCGGGACAGGGGGTTCAGCCCCAGCATTTT. This sequence encodes CASRDPGQGVQPQHF.

This clone was detected only a few times. The chain recombines TRBV21-1 with TRBJ2-6; TRBD1 is the table's D call and was not checked against the DNA. TRBV21-1 is deemed a pseudogene. CDR3 length equals 16 residues. The CDR3 DNA reads as TGTGCCAGCAGCAAAGGTCAGGCATCTGGGGCCAACGTCCTGACTTTC. Amino acid sequence: CASSKGQASGANVLTF.

This clone appeared a few times. This chain joins TRBV7-9 and TRBJ2-5; D call uncertain. Germline CDR1 is SEHNR and CDR2 is FQNEAQ (reference sequence). CDR3 length equals 13 residues. With 1 base removed from V and 0 bases from J, the gap between germline ends came to 3 bases. The CDR3 sequence: CASSLDNQETQYF. In DNA, the CDR3 is TGTGCCAGCAGCTTAGACAACCAAGAGACCCAGTACTTC.

The rearrangement joins TRBV6-1 to TRBJ1-1; D unclear. The CDR3 has 15 amino acids. Trimming removed 2 bases at V and 5 bases at J, with 15 bases between. Germline CDR1 MNHNS, CDR2 SASEGT. This CDR3 reads CASSEKLSGDTEAFF. CDR3 nucleotide sequence: TGTGCCAGCAGTGAAAAGTTAAGCGGAGATACTGAAGCTTTCTTT.

This clone was counted only a few times. The rearrangement links TRBV29-1 to TRBJ1-5; D perhaps matches TRBD1 (6 bases). The CDR3 sequence is 13 residues long. Trimming took 1 base from V and 4 from J, leaving 8 bases between them. The germline V gene encodes CDR1 SQVTM and CDR2 ANQGSEA. CDR3 bases: TGCAGCGTTGAAGTGGGGGCAAATCAGCCCCAGCATTTT. Translation: CSVEVGANQPQHF.